This T cell receptor beta chain was identified during a study of control samples from healthy donors and cancer patients (TCRdb year 2020). A remark on this clone: The antigen it binds to is not known. Base qualities were left out, and no much larger clone turns up one base away.

Receptor amplification or capture employed the immunoSEQ multiplex PCR assay. In its TCRdb copy, this immuneACCESS table keeps in-frame sequences only and misses some clones. Where compared with another copy, unresolved V genes explain less than half of these, and the others have no known cause. This sample has about 83,000 clones in its table, and about nine tenths of those were observed once. The top ten constitute under 20% of the sample. There are 16 amino acids in the CDR3, from cysteine to phenylalanine inclusive. The kept DNA is CDR3 alone, 48 bases in frame from the first base. Per the germline V gene, LGHNT is the CDR1 and FRNRAP is the CDR2. Trimming removed 1 base from V and 4 bases from J, leaving 17 bases between the germline ends.

Sequencing used blood. This TCR derives from a man aged 50 or older in good health. The rearrangement joined TRBV12-5 to TRBJ2-7; the D gene remains uncertain. The nucleotides are TGTGCTAGTGGTTTGGCCCGGACGACAAGCTCTTACGAGCAGTACTTC. Its protein is CASGLARTTSSYEQYF.